This T cell receptor beta chain was sequenced for a study of blood T cell repertoires in COVID-19. As for the study in general: Acute-phase and convalescent COVID-19 samples originated in the United States, Italy and Spain. From T cells, B-cell-depleted T cells, or PBMCs came the material, which was cDNA or gDNA.

The germline V and J ends were trimmed by 1 base and 3 bases, with 15 bases remaining between them. The germline V gene encodes CDR1 SEHNR and CDR2 FQNEAQ (reference sequence). The CDR3 contains 16 residues. Original processing notes: The assay estimated nucleated cells by amplifying reference gene primers. Generated by immunoSEQ multiplex PCR, the TCRdb table keeps only in-frame clones and is missing some. V and J calls and clone size are those listed in that table; D and trimming were worked out from the DNA. This sample has 150,000 to 200,000 clones, with under 80% found just once. This TCR came from a woman older than 75 with acute or convalescent COVID-19. Sequencing input: peripheral blood. This rearrangement joins TRBV7-9 to TRBJ1-1, with D possibly matching TRBD1 (6 bases). DNA of the CDR3: TGTGCCAGCAGCTTAGTACAGGGTGTCCCCTACACTGAAGCTTTCTTT. Amino acid sequence: CASSLVQGVPYTEAFF.